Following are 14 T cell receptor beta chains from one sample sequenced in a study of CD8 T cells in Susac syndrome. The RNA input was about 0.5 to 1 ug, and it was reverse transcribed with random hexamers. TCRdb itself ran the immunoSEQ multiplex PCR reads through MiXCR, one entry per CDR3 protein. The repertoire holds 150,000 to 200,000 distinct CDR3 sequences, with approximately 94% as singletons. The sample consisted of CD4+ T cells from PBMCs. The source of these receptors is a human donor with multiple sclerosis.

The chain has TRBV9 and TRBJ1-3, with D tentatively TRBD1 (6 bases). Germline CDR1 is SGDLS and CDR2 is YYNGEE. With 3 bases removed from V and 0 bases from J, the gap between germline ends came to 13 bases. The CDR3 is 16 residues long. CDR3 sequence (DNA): TGTGCCAGCAGCGAGTATGACAGGACCTCTGGAAACACCATATATTTT. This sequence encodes CASSEYDRTSGNTIYF.

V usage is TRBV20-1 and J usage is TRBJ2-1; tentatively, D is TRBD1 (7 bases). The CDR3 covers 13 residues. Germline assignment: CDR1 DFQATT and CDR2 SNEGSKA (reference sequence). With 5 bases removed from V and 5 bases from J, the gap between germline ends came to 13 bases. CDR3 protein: CSAGGTENNEQFF. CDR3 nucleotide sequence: TGCAGTGCTGGAGGGACAGAGAACAATGAGCAGTTCTTC.

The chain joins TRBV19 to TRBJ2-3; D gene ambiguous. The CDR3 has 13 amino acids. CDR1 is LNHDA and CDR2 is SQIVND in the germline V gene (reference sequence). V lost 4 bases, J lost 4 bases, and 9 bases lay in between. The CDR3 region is CASSKGAADTQYF. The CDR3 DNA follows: TGTGCCAGTAGTAAGGGCGCGGCAGATACGCAGTATTTT.

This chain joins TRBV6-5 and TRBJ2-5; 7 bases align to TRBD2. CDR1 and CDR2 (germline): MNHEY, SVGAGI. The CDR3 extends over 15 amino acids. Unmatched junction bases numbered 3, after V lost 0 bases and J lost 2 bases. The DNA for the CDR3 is TGTGCCAGCAGTTACTCGGGACTACCGCAAGAGACCCAGTACTTC. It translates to CASSYSGLPQETQYF.

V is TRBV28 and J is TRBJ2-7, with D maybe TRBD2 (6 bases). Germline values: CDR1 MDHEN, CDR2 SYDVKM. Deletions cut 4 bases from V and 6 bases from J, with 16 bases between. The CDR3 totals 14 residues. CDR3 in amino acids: CASSSDGEAGEQYF. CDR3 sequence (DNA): TGTGCCAGCAGTTCTGACGGAGAAGCGGGCGAGCAGTACTTC.

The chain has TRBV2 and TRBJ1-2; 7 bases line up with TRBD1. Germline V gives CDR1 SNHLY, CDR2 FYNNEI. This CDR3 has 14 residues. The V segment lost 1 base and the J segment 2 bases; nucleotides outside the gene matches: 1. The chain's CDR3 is CASSEVGQNYGYTF. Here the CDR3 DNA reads TGTGCCAGCAGTGAAGTGGGACAGAACTATGGCTACACCTTC. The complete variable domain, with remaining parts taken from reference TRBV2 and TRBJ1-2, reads EPEVTQTPSHQVTQMGQEVILRCVPISNHLYFYWYRQILGQKVEFLVSFYNNEISEKSEIFDDQFSVERPDGSNFTLKIRSTKLEDSAMYFCASSEVGQNYGYTFGSGTRLTVV.

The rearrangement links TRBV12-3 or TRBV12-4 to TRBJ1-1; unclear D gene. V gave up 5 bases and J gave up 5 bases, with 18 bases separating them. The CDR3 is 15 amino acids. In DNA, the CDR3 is TGTGCCAGCAGTCTCACCCAGACCGGTGGGACTGAAGCTTTCTTT. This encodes CASSLTQTGGTEAFF.

The CDR3 nucleotides read TGCAGTGCCCGGCTGGGAGGGGACAGGGGGACAGATACGCAGTATTTT. This codes for CSARLGGDRGTDTQYF. The rearrangement uses TRBV20-1 and TRBJ2-3; 11 bases are shared with TRBD1. Trimming at V came to 6 bases and at J to 3 bases, leaving 11 bases not matched to a gene. This CDR3 is built from 16 residues. CDR1 is DFQATT, CDR2 SNEGSKA, per germline (reference sequence).

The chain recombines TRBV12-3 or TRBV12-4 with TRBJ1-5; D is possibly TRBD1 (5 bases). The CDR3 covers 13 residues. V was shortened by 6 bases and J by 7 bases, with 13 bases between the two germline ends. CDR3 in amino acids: CASSPKGKQPQHF. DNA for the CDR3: TGTGCCAGCAGCCCCAAGGGGAAACAGCCCCAGCATTTT.

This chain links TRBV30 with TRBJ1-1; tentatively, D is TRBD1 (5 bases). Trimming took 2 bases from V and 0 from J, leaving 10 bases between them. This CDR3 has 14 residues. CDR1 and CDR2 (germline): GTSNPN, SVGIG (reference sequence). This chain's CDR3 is CAWSPKGVNTEAFF. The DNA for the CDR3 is TGTGCCTGGAGTCCGAAAGGGGTGAACACTGAAGCTTTCTTT. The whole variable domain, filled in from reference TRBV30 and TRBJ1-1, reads SQTIHQWPATLVQPVGSPLSLECTVEGTSNPNLYWYRQAAGRGLQLLFYSVGIGQISSEVPQNLSASRPQDRQFILSSKKLLLSDSGFYLCAWSPKGVNTEAFFGQGTRLTVV.

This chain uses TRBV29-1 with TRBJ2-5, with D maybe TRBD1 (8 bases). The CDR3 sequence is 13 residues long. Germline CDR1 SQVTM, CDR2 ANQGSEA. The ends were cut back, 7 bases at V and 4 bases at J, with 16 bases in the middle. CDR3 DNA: TGCAGCGGTCTACAGGGGGGGAGAGAGACCCAGTACTTC. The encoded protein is CSGLQGGRETQYF.

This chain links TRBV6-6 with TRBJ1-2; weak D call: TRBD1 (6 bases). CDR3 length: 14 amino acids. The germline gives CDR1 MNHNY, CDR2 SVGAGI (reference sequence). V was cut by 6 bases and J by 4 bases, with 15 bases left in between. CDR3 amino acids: CASRRGQNAYGYTF. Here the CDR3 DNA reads TGTGCCAGCAGAAGAGGACAGAATGCCTATGGCTACACCTTC.

The CDR3 here is CASSFQHGTSTQYF. CDR3 sequence (DNA): TGTGCCAGCAGCTTCCAACACGGAACCTCGACGCAGTATTTT. V is TRBV7-2 and J is TRBJ2-3; D is undetermined. Germline CDR1 is SGHTA and CDR2 is FQGNSA. This CDR3 contains 14 residues. The V gene lost 3 bases and the J gene lost 9 bases, with 16 bases spanning the gap.

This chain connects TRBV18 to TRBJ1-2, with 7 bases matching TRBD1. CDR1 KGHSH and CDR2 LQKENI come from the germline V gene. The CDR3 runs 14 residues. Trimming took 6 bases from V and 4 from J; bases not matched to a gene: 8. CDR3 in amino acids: CASSQDRILYGYTF. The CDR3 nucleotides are TGTGCCAGCTCCCAGGACAGGATTCTCTATGGCTACACCTTC.